The 2 T cell receptor beta chains presented below share a single source sample, sequenced in a study of blood T cells in healthy people across ages. A sample-barcoded 5' primer and a J-beta primer mix were used in a second PCR of roughly 7 to 11 cycles. A single record per CDR3 protein comes from TCRdb applying MiXCR to the 5' RACE reads. The sample records roughly 500,000 distinct CDR3 sequences, around 24% being singletons. This sample was also put to use in a study of T cells of mothers and their children.

The source material was blood. The receptors were sampled from a boy aged 10-17 years in good health.

There are a few counts of this clonotype. The CDR3 sequence: CATSRDIIAGGPGNEQFF. The CDR3 region has the DNA TGTGCCACCAGCAGAGATATAATAGCGGGAGGGCCAGGCAATGAGCAGTTCTTC. This chain links TRBV15 with TRBJ2-5; 11 nucleotides match TRBD2. The end of the DNA aligns better with TRBJ2-1, so the J call may be wrong. The CDR3 is 18 amino acids. Germline V lookup: CDR1 LNHNV, CDR2 YYDKDF (reference sequence).

The V call is TRBV12-3 or TRBV12-4, the J call TRBJ2-7; no clear D. V lost 7 bases to trimming and J lost 7 bases, with 20 bases between them. This CDR3 contains 14 residues. DNA for the CDR3: TGTGCCAGCACTAATCATCTGACCCTGGGAGAGCAGTACTTC. Translation gives CASTNHLTLGEQYF.